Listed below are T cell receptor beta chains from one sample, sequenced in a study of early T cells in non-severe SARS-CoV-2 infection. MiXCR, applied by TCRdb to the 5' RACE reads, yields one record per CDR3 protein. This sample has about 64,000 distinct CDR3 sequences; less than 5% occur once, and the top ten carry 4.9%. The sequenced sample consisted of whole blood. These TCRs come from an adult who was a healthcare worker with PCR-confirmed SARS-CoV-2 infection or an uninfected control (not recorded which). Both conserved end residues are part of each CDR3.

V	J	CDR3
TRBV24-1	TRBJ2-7	CATSDLHTGAGYEQYF
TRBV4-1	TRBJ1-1	CASSQEPPGRNTEAFF
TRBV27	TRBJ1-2	CASKATDANYGYTF
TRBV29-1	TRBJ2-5	CSAGQPQGTQYF
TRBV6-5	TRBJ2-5	CASKGTAETQYF
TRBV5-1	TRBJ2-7	CASSLALDRYEQYF
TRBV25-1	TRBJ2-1	CASRDGYNEQFF
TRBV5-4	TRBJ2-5	CASSQGTRGLQYF
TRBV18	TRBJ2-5	CASSPGSSQETQYF
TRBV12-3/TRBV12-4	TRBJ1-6	CASSSTMDGLSSYNSPLHF
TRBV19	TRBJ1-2	CASRTDNYGYTF
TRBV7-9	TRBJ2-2	CASSLPTGDPGELFF
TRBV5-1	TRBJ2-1	CASSLTGTSDNEQFF
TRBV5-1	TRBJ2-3	CASSSGRGLTDTQYF
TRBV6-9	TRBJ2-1	CASSPSGSGEQFF
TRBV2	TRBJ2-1	CASGGRARGLRDEQFF
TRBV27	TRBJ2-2	CASRGQGGTGELFF
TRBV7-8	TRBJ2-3	CASSPGGLSTDTQYF
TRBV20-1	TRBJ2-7	CSAIPPLAGSIRSYEQYF
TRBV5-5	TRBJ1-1	CASSFMSEAFF
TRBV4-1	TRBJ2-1	CASSQAGIEQFF
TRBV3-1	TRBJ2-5	CASSRSGTSLLETQYF
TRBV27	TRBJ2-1	CASSSQRGRSYNEQFF
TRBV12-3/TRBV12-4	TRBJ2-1	CASSLLRAMRTYNEQFF
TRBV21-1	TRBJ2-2	CASSKIWGLTGELFF
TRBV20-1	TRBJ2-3	CSAAKGASTDTQYF
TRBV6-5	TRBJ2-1	CASSYTGDIGSEQFF
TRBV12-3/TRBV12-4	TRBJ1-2	CASSIRRVIDGYTF
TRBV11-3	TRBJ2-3	CASSFTPADTQYF
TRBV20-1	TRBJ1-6	CSVLGTGRYSPLHF
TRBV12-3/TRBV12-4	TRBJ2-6	CASSFSVSRANVLTF
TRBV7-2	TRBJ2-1	CASSGAGKGSSFF
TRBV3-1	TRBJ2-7	CASSQEARSSYEQYF
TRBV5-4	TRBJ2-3	CASSLDRVTDTQYF
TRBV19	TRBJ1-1	CASSPFNNREVWAFF
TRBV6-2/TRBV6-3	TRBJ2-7	CASSSRQGGTYEQYF
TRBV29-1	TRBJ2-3	CSVGGGGPDTQYF
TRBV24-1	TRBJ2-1	CATSETSGRAVDEQFF
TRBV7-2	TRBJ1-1	CASSLTNLGQVKGAFF
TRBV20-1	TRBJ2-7	CSARDEDSSYEQYF
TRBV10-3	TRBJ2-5	CAISVMGRGAQETQYF
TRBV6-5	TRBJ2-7	CASSSGSKGNEQYF
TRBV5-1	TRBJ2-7	CASSFQPGQGYYEQYF
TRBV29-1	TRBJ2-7	CSASWGTYEQYF
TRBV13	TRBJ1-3	CASSLDRGPSGNTIYF
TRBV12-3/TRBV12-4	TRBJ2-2	CASIFSGAGANTGELFF
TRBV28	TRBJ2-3	CASKTGLNTQYF
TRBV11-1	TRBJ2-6	CASRFTGPLHSGANVLTF
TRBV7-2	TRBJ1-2	CASSQGAEGGYTF
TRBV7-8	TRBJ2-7	CASRTDSPGYEQYF
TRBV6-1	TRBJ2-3	CASSELAGPLSTDTQYF
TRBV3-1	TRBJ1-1	CASSQDLRIYTEAFF
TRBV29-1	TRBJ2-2	CSVLQNTGELFF
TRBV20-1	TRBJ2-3	CSAIVAVGLTDTQYF
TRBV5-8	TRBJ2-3	CASSIQGGLNTDTQYF
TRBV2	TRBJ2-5	CASSGGTNQETQYF
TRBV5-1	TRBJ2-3	CASSLAGGRADTQYF
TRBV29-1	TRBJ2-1	CSTSGSGSYNEQFF
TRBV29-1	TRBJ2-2	CSVLEGPGELFF
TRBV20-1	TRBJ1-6	CSARDWRSSGPLHF